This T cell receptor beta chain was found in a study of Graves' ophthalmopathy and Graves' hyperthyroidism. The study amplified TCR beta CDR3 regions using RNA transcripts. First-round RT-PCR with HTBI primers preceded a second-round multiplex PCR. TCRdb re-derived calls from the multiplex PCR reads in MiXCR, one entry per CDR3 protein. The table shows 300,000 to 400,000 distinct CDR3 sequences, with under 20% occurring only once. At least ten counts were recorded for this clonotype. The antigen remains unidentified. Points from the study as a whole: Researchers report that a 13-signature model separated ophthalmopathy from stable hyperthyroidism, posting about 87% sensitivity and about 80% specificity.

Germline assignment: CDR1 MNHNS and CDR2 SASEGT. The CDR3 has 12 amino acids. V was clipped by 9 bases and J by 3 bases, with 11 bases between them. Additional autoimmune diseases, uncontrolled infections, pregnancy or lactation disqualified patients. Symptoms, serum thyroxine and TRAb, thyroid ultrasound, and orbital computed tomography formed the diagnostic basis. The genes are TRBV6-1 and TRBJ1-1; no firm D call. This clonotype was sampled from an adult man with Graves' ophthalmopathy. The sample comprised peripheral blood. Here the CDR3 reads CASGRVDTEAFF. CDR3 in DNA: TGTGCCAGTGGGCGAGTGGACACTGAAGCTTTCTTT.